Included here is one T cell receptor beta chain sequence, with context. Antigen: not known. The V gene's germline CDR1 is GTSNPN and CDR2 SVGIG (reference sequence). Trimming pared 2 bases from V and 6 bases from J, leaving 14 bases between. The CDR3 is made up of 13 amino acids. These data come from a study of cytotoxic CD8 clonotypes in ibrutinib-treated CLL. For the study at large: Among patients, some 24 responded partially and 2 completely; 15 or so then stayed remitted and roughly 12 progressed after median about 68 months. Study-level points and caveats: Exceeding age-matched healthy donors, baseline clonality also tracked the counts of circulating CD8+ T cells. Public clonotypes showed up rarely, and on treatment they shrank or held steady.

The planned depth of sequencing spanned 1 in 200,000 to 1 in 1 million T cells. The data were produced by immunoSEQ multiplex PCR, yet TCRdb's version contains in-frame clones alone and is incomplete. This table has approximately 330,000 clones, almost 80% appearing once. Sequencing used PBMCs, obtained before ibrutinib treatment. The gene calls are TRBV30 and TRBJ2-7, with a weak D call TRBD1 (6 bases). The TCR originated in a human donor with chronic lymphocytic leukemia. In nucleotides, the CDR3 is TGTGCCTGGAGTCCCGGACAGAATCTCGAGCAGTACTTC. Encoded protein: CAWSPGQNLEQYF.